This TCR beta chain comes out of a study of PD-1 blockade in classical Hodgkin lymphoma. Study-level findings and limits: Relative to healthy donors, newly diagnosed patients reportedly had lower baseline TCR diversity, which was reported as lower still in relapsed/refractory patients. Repertoire difference causes, possibly disease activity or prior therapy, remain undefined.

The CDR3 length is 16 residues. Germline V gene lookup returns CDR1 LNHNV and CDR2 YYDKDF (reference sequence). V shed 2 bases and J shed 4 bases, with 15 bases lying between them. On this clone: Antigen: not known.

Time point given: newly diagnosed, previously untreated cHL patient sample. PBMCs from patients with newly diagnosed, untreated classical Hodgkin lymphoma served as a comparison group for the relapsed/refractory trial patients. Measured with immunoSEQ multiplex PCR; TCRdb has only the in-frame clones, and not every one. The sample lists about 15,000 clones; around four fifths were seen once. Input material: peripheral blood mononuclear cells (PBMCs). The V and J genes are TRBV15 and TRBJ1-5; weak D call: TRBD1 (6 bases). This receptor was taken from a human donor with classical Hodgkin lymphoma. The CDR3 protein is CATSRSLQGRNQPQHF. The CDR3 DNA reads TGTGCCACCAGCAGATCGTTACAGGGTAGAAATCAGCCCCAGCATTTT.